This entry lists 2 T cell receptor beta chains sequenced from one sample in a study of metastatic and nonmetastatic thyroid tumors. Before thyroid surgery, none of the patients had received any treatment. TCRdb re-analyzed the PCR reads through MiXCR. This sample carries 30,000 to 35,000 clones, approximately 30% of them seen once, and the ten largest clones take 6% to 8.5%. The sequencing input was blood. The receptors shown here come from a female donor with papillary thyroid cancer or a benign thyroid nodule (not recorded which). Some clones in this sample may be carry-over from other donors' samples.

This sequence joins TRBV7-9 and TRBJ1-4; unclear D gene. The CDR3 sequence is 16 residues long. The V and J ends lost 4 bases and 4 bases respectively, with 16 bases between them. Germline V CDR1 and CDR2: SEHNR, FQNEAQ (reference sequence). The CDR3 loop reads CASSSPYPEDNEKLFF. The CDR3 DNA is TGTGCCAGCAGCTCGCCCTATCCAGAAGATAATGAAAAACTGTTTTTT. Based on the CDR3 plus reference TRBV7-9 and TRBJ1-4, the full variable domain is DTGVSQNPRHKITKRGQNVTFRCDPISEHNRLYWYRQTLGQGPEFLTYFQNEAQLEKSRLLSDRFSAERPKGSFSTLEIQRTEQGDSAMYLCASSSPYPEDNEKLFFGSGTQLSVL.

This clone is deemed medium-sized. This chain connects TRBV27 to TRBJ2-7, with D perhaps matching TRBD1 (5 bases). The ends were cut back, 2 bases at V and 0 bases at J, with 14 bases in the middle. This CDR3 contains 16 residues. Germline values: CDR1 MNHEY, CDR2 SMNVEV (reference sequence). The CDR3, as DNA: TGTGCCAGCAGTTTACTACCGACAGAGACCTCCTACGAGCAGTACTTC. This translates into CASSLLPTETSYEQYF.